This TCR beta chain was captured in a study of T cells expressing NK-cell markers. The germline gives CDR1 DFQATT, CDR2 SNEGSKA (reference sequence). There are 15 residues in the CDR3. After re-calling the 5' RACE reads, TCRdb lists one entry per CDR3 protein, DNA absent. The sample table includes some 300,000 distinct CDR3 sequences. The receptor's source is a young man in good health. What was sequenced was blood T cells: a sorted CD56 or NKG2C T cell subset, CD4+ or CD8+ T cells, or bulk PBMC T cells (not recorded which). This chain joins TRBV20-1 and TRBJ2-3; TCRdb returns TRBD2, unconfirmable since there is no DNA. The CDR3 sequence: CSARQSSGRGNTQYF.